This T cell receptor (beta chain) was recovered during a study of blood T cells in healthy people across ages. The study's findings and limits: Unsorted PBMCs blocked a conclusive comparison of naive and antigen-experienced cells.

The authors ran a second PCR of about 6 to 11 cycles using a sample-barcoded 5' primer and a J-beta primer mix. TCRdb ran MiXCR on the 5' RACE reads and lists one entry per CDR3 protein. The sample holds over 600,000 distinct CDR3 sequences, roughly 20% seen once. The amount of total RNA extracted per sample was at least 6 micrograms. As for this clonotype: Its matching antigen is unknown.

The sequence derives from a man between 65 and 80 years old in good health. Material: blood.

CDR3 DNA sequence: TGTGCCACCAGCAGAGTCGCTAGCGACACAGATACGCAGTATTTT. Residues: CATSRVASDTDTQYF. The chain combines TRBV15 with TRBJ2-3; perhaps TRBD2 as D (6 bases). The CDR3 is made up of 15 amino acids. Germline values: CDR1 LNHNV, CDR2 YYDKDF (reference sequence). The V end lost 1 base, the J end lost 2 bases, and 10 bases lay between the germline ends.